The TCR beta chain described here comes from a study of blood T cell repertoires in COVID-19. This CDR3 is built from 13 residues. Germline values: CDR1 MNHEY, CDR2 SMNVEV (reference sequence). Trimming pared 5 bases from V and 4 bases from J, leaving 11 bases between. Some clones are missing from TCRdb's copy, which holds only in-frame ones; the method was immunoSEQ multiplex PCR. The sample lists about 350,000 clones; 65% to 90% were seen once. This sequence originates from a woman aged 55-75 years with COVID-19, enrolled during active disease. The gene calls are TRBV27 and TRBJ1-2; D remains ambiguous. The specimen sequenced was peripheral blood. Written as DNA, the CDR3 is TGTGCCAGCAGTCCTTCGGAGGGCTATGGCTACACCTTC. Its protein is CASSPSEGYGYTF.